This T cell receptor beta chain is drawn from a study of shared clonotypes between healthy human individuals (dated by TCRdb to 2018 to 2021). For context, the study as a whole: Three men and a couple of women, aged 18 to 49 years, made up the cohort. Per donor, three plates each were used for CD4 naive and CD4 memory, two for CD8 naive, and one for CD8 memory. The study deeply sequenced blood TCR repertoires of roughly five healthy adults to estimate repertoire size and the extent of clonotype sharing between individuals. To increase sequencing depth and limit assay-specific biases, TCR repertoire library preparation and sequencing were carried out by different laboratories using diverse techniques. Leukapheresis yielded between about 0.85 and 10 billion PBMCs per donor.

The CDR3 starts with the cysteine, ends with the phenylalanine, and has 16 residues. Kept here is only the CDR3 DNA, which spans 48 bases and is read in frame from base 1. Trimming removed 6 bases from V and 9 bases from J; the gene matches leave 11 bases unexplained. CDR1 and CDR2 are read off the germline V gene as SGHRS and YFSETQ. Turning to this clone: The clone's antigen remains unknown. No quality values exist for individual bases; no much larger clone is one base distant.

The donors were healthy, HIV-negative adults with no recently reported acute infections or vaccinations. Every donor was a Caucasian adult residing in Nashville, Tennessee, USA. Magnetic negative selection was used to enrich CD4+ T cells, after which naive cells were positively selected on CD45RA and the negative fraction became the memory subset. Blood was obtained by leukapheresis, after which PBMCs were separated by Ficoll-Histopaque density gradient centrifugation and cryopreserved in liquid nitrogen vapor phase. Purity and quantity of every magnetically sorted T cell population were checked by analytical flow cytometry. Each sorted fraction had its genomic DNA isolated and then quantified by UV absorbance on a Nanodrop 2000c. General study outcomes and caveats: Compared with non-shared clonotypes, clonotypes shared by all four sorted-subset donors had higher generation probabilities. About 5% of naive CD4, 3.5% of naive CD8, 2.3% of memory CD4, and around 0.42% of memory CD8 clonotypes were shared across a few donors. Estimated clonotype richness was generally larger for naive than for memory subsets. Even with the large sequencing depth, rarefaction of the sorted-subset datasets indicated that sequencing was incomplete. Pairwise subsampling led to the expectation that sequencing depth would affect the degree of clonotype sharing among donors. Because the study included only a small number of donors, the genetic and exposure-history diversity represented was limited. Sampling was restricted to blood, and TCR repertoires in tissues likely differ from the TCR repertoires found in blood.

TCR CDR3 regions were amplified from genomic DNA by multiplex PCR using the deep immunoSEQ assay. For each cell subset, the extracted genomic DNA was distributed evenly across all wells of several immunoSEQ 96-well plates, and each plate served as one replicate. Each replicate PCR for sorted subsets received roughly 0.2 ug genomic DNA, equal to some 32,000 T cell genomes. Purified libraries were measured with a Qubit 3.0 fluorometer, size-checked on a Bioanalyzer 2100, and measured again with the KAPA Library Quantification kit. A separate single-read 150-cycle Illumina NextSeq 550 flow cell was used to sequence each immunoSEQ 96-well plate. The original methods were these. The immunoSEQ output contained only junctional sequences without quality scores, so filtering could not match that applied to full-length reads. To assign V/J genes and CDR3, sequences were annotated against IMGT germline references using PyIR, a Python wrapper for IgBLAST v1.9. Any read was removed if the V/J assignment was weak (E-value above 1e-6), the CDR3 was missing, or the read contained stop codons, out-of-frame junctions, or ambiguous translated residues. A V3J clonotype was defined by an identical inferred V gene, J gene, and CDR3 amino acid sequence. To compute the percentage overlap between repertoires, the number of shared unique clonotypes was divided by the size of the smaller repertoire. RTK rarefaction, the Chao1 estimator, and Recon v2.1 estimates of unobserved clonotypes were used to assess repertoire richness. Generation probabilities were computed with OLGA for all TCRbeta clonotypes obtained by the gDNA method from several donors. TCRdb mirrors the immuneACCESS table, restricted to in-frame sequences. Some clones are absent from its copies; in checked studies, under half trace to an unresolved V gene, and the reason for the others is unknown. That table gives V, J and clone size, and the DNA gave D and trimming. The sample table holds about 2.4 million clones, of which over 85% were seen once. The leading ten clones occupy roughly 0.15% of the sample.

Sequenced: naive CD4+ T cells sorted from blood. According to the study, the label for this sample's cell subset or site signals: CD45RA+ positively selected. This TCR came from a man between 18 and 35 years old in good health. In this chain, TRBV5-1 is recombined with TRBJ2-1; 14 bases in between match TRBD2. The CDR3 is CASTQSGLAGVTEQFF. The DNA sequence is given as TGCGCCAGCACCCAATCGGGACTAGCGGGAGTAACTGAGCAGTTCTTC.